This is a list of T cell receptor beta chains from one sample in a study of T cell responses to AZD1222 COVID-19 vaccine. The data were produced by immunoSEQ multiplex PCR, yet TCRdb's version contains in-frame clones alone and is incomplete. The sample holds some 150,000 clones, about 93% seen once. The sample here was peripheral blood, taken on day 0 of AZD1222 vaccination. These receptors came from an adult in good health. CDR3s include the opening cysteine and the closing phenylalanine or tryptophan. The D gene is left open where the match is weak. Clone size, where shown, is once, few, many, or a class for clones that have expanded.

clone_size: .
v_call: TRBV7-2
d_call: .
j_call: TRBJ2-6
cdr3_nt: TGTGCCAGCAGCTTAAGTTGGGGACTTAGGACTGGGGCCAACGTCCTGACTTTC
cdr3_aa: CASSLSWGLRTGANVLTF

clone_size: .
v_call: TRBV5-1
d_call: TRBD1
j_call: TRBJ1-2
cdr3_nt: TGCGCCAGCAGCTTGGCAGGGGGCACTAACTATGGCTACACCTTC
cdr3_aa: CASSLAGGTNYGYTF

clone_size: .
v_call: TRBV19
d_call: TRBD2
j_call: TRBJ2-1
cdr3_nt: TGTGCCAGTAGTGCGAGCGGGGGGTCCTACAATGAGCAGTTCTTC
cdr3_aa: CASSASGGSYNEQFF

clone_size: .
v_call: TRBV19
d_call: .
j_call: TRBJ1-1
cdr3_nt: TGTGCCAGTAGTATGCGACAGGTGAACACTGAAGCTTTCTTT
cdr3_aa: CASSMRQVNTEAFF

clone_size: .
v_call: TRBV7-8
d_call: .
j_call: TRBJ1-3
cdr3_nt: TGTGCCAGCAGCTTAGCGGGTGGCAGGGAACACACCATATATTTT
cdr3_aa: CASSLAGGREHTIYF

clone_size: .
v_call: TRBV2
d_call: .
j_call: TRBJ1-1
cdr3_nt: TGTGCCAGCAGTCCCCAGATGAACACTGAAGCTTTCTTT
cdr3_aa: CASSPQMNTEAFF

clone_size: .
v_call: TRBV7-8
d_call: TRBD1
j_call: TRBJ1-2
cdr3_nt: TGTGCCAGCAGCTTAACAGGGGTTCCTCTCGGCTACACCTTC
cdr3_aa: CASSLTGVPLGYTF

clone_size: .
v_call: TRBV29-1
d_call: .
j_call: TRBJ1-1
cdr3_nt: TGCAGCGCCCAGGGGTTTGGGGGAGAGGGACCTGAAGCTTTCTTT
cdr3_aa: CSAQGFGGEGPEAFF

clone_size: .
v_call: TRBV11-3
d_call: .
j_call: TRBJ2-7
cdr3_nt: TGTGCCAGCAGCTTAGATCACGGGTCCAGCTACGAGCAGTACTTC
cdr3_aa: CASSLDHGSSYEQYF

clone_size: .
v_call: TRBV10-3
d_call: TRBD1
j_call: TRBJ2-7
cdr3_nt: TGTGCCATCAGTGAACAAGGGACAGCCTACGAGCAGTACTTC
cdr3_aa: CAISEQGTAYEQYF

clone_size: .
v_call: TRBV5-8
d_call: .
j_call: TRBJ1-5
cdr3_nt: TGTGCCAGCGGTGAAGGGGGGCATAGCAATCAGCCCCAGCATTTT
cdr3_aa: CASGEGGHSNQPQHF

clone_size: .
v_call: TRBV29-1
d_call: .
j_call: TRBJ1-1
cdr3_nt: TGCAGCGGGAGGGACGGCTACACTGAAGCTTTCTTT
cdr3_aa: CSGRDGYTEAFF

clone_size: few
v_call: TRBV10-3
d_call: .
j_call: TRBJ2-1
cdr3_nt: TGTGCCACCCGAACAATATACCTTTACAATGAGCAGTTCTTC
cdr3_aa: CATRTIYLYNEQFF

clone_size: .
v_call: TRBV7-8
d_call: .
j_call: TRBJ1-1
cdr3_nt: TGTGCCAGCAGCCCTGGGGCGGTGAACACTGAAGCTTTCTTT
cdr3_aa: CASSPGAVNTEAFF

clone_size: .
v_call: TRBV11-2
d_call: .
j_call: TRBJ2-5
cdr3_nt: TGTGCCAGCAGCTTTAGGGGACCGTACCAAGAGACCCAGTACTTC
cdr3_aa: CASSFRGPYQETQYF

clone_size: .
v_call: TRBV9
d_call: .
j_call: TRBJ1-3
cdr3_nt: TGTGCCAGCAGCGTACGGGGGGATCTCTCTGGAAACACCATATATTTT
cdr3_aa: CASSVRGDLSGNTIYF

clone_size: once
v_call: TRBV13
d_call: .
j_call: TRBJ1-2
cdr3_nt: TGTGCCAGCAGCAACCCCCGGGGTAACTATGGCTACACCTTC
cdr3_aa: CASSNPRGNYGYTF

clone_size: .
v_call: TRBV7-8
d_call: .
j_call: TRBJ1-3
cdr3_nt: TGTGCCAGCAGCCTATCGTTCTCTGGAAACACCATATATTTT
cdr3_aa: CASSLSFSGNTIYF

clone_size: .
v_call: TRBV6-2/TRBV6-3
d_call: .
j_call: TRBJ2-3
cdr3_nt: TGTGCCAGCAGTTCGCGCGCTAGCACAGATACGCAGTATTTT
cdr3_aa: CASSSRASTDTQYF

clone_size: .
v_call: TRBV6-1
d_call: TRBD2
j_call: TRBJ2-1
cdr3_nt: TGTGCCAGCAGTGAAAAAGGGGAGGGCTACAATGAGCAGTTCTTC
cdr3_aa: CASSEKGEGYNEQFF

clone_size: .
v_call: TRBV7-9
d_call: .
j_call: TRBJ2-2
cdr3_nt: TGTGCCAGCAGCTTATTACAGGTCTCGAACACCGGGGAGCTGTTTTTT
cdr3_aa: CASSLLQVSNTGELFF

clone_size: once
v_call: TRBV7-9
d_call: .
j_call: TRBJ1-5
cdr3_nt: TGTGCCAGCAGCCATGGTCCAGGTCAGCCCCAGCATTTT
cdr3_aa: CASSHGPGQPQHF

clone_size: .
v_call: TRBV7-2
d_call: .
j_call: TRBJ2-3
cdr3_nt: TGTGCCAGCAGCACGCAGGGGGGAGATACGCAGTATTTT
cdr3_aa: CASSTQGGDTQYF

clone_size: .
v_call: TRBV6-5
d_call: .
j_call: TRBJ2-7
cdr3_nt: TGTGCCAGCAGTCCCGGACAAGCCTTGGAGCAGTACTTC
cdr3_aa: CASSPGQALEQYF

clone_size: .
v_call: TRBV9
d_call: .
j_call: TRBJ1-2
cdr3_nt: TGTGCCAGCAGCGCTACTGAGGGTACCTATGGCTACACCTTC
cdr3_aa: CASSATEGTYGYTF

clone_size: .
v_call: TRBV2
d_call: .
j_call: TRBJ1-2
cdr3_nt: TGTGCCAGCACCCTCTTTTCGGGGCCGCAGGTTGGCTACACCTTC
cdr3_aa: CASTLFSGPQVGYTF

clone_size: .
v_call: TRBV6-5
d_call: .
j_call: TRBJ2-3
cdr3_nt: TGTGCCAGCAGTTACTCGGGGGGTTATACGCAGTATTTT
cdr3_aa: CASSYSGGYTQYF

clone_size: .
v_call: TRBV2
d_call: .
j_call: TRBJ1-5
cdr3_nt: TGTGCCAGCAGTGATCGGACAGCAGTTCAGCCCCAGCATTTT
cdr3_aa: CASSDRTAVQPQHF

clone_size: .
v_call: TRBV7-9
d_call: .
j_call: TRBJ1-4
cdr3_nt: TGTGCCAGCAGCTTAGTTTCCCGCGAAAAACTGTTTTTT
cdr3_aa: CASSLVSREKLFF

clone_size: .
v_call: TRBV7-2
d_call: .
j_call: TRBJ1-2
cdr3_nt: TGTGCCAGCAGCTTAGGGGAGGACATAATGGGCTACACCTTC
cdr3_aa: CASSLGEDIMGYTF

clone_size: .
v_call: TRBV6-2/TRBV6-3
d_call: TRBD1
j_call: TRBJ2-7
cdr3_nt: TGTGCCAGCAGTTCCCGGGACAGATCCTACGAGCAGTACTTC
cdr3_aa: CASSSRDRSYEQYF

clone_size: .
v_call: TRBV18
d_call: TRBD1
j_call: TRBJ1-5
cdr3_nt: TGTGCCAGCTCACGGGACAGGGAACAGCCCCAGCATTTT
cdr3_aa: CASSRDREQPQHF

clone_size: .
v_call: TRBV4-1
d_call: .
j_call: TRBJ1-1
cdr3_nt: TGCGCCAGCAGCCAAGAATGGGTTGCGACCCCAATGAACACTGAAGCTTTCTTT
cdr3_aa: CASSQEWVATPMNTEAFF

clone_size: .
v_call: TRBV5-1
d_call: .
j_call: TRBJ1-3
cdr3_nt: TGCGCCAGCAGCTTAGAACTCCAGGGATCCGGAAACACCATATATTTT
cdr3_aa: CASSLELQGSGNTIYF

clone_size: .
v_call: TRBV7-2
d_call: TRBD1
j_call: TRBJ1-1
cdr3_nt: TGTGCCAGCAGCTCACCCGACAGGGGCGGTGGGGCTTTCTTT
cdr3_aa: CASSSPDRGGGAFF

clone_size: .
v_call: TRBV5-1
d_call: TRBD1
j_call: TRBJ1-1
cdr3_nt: TGCGCCAGCTATACAGGGGAGCGGTATAACACTGAAGCTTTCTTT
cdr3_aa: CASYTGERYNTEAFF

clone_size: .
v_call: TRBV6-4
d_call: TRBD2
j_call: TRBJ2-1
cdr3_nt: TGTGCCAGCAGTCTAGCGGGGGCGGAGAATGAGCAGTTCTTC
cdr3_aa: CASSLAGAENEQFF

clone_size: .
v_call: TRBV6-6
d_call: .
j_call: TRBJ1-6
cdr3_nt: TGTGCCAGCAGCCCGAAGCAGGGTAATAATTCACCCCTCCACTTT
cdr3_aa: CASSPKQGNNSPLHF

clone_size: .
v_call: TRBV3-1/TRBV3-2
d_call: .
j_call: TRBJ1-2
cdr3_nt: TGTGCCAGCAGCCTTGGACGGGAGAAACACACCTTC
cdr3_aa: CASSLGREKHTF

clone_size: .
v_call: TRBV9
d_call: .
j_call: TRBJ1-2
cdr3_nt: TGTGCCAGCAGCGAGGGCCCAGGGGACTATGGCTACACCTTC
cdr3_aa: CASSEGPGDYGYTF

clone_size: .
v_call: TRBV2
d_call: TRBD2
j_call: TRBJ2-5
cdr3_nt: TGTGCCAGCAGGGCTTTGACTAGCGGGGGCGAGACCCAGTACTTC
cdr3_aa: CASRALTSGGETQYF

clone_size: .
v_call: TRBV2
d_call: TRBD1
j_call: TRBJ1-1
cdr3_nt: TGTGCCAGCAGGAAAGACAGGGGTAACACTGAAGCTTTCTTT
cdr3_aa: CASRKDRGNTEAFF

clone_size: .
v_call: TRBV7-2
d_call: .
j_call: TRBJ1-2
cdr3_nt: TGTGCCAGCAGCTTAGTGTCAGACCTCAATGGCTACACCTTC
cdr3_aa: CASSLVSDLNGYTF

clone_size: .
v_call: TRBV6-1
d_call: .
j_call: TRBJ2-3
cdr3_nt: TGTGCCAGCAGTGCCGAGCTAGCCGGGGGCACAGATACGCAGTATTTT
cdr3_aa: CASSAELAGGTDTQYF

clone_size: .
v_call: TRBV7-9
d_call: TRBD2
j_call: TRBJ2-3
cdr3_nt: TGTGCCAGCAGCTTAGCGGCTAGCGGGGGGACAGATACGCAGTATTTT
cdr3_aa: CASSLAASGGTDTQYF

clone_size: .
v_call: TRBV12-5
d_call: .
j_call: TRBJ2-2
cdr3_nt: TGTGCTAGTGGTTCCCCCGGCGGGGGCTGGACCGGGGAGCTGTTTTTT
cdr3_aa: CASGSPGGGWTGELFF

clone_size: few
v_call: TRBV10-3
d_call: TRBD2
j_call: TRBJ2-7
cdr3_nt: TGTGCCATCAGTGAGTCGACTAGCGGGGGCCCCTACGAGCAGTACTTC
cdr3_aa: CAISESTSGGPYEQYF

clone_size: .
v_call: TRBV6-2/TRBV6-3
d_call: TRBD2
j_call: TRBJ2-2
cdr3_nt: TGTGCCAGCAGTCGAACTAGCGGGGGGATCACCGGGGAGCTGTTTTTT
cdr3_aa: CASSRTSGGITGELFF

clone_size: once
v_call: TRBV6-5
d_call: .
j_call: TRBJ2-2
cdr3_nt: TGTGCCAGCAGTTCGGGTAACGCCGGGGAGCTGTTTTTT
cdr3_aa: CASSSGNAGELFF

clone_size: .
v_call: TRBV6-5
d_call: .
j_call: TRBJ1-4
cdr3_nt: TGTGCCAGCAGTTCGACCCGCGGGGTGGCTAATGAAAAACTGTTTTTT
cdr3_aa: CASSSTRGVANEKLFF

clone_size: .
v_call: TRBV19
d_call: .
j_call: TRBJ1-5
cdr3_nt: TGTGCCAGTAGTTGGCGGGGTTATAGCAATCAGCCCCAGCATTTT
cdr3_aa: CASSWRGYSNQPQHF

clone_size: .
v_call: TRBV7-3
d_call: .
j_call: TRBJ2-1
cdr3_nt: TGTGCCAGCAGCTTAACGGGCGGGTTTGGTAATGAGCAGTTCTTC
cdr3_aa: CASSLTGGFGNEQFF

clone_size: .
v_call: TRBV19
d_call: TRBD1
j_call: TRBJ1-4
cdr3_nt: TGTGCCAGTAGTACAGAGACAGGGACTGCTAATGAAAAACTGTTTTTT
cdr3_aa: CASSTETGTANEKLFF

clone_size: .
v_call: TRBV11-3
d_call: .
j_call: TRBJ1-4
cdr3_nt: TGTGCCAGCAGCCGAAGGGCAGGGGAAAAACTGTTTTTT
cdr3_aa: CASSRRAGEKLFF

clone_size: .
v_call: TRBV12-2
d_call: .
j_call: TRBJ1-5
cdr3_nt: TGTGCAAGTCGCTTAAGGGACAGGGCTAGCAATCAGCCCCAGCATTTT
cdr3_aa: CASRLRDRASNQPQHF

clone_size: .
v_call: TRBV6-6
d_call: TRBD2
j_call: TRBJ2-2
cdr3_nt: TGTGCCAGCAGCCGTAGCGGGGGGACGAACACCGGGGAGCTGTTTTTT
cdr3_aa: CASSRSGGTNTGELFF

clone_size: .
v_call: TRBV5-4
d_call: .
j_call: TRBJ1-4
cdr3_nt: TGTGCCAGCAGCTTGGGGGGAAAACTGTTTTTT
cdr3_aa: CASSLGGKLFF

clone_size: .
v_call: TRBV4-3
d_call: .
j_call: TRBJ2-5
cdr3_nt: TGCGCCAGCAGCCTCACCTTTCGTGACGGTAAAGAGACCCAGTACTTC
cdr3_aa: CASSLTFRDGKETQYF

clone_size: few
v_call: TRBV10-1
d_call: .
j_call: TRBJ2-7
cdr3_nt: TGCGCCAGCAGTGAATGGCGGTGCGGGGGCGGACAGCAGTACTTC
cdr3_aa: CASSEWRCGGGQQYF